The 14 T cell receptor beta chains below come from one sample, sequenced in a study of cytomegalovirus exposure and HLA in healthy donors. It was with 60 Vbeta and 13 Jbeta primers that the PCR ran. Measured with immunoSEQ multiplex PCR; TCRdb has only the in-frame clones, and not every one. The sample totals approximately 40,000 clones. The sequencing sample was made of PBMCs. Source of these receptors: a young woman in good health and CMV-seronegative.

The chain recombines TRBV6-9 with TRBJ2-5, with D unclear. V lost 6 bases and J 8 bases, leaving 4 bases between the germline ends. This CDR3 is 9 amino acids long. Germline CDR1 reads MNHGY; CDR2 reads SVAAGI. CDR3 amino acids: CASSPTQYF. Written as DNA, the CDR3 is TGTGCCAGCAGCCCAACCCAGTACTTC.

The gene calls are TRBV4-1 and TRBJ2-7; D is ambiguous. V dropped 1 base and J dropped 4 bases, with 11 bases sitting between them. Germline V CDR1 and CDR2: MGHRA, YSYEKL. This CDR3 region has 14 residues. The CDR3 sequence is CASSQVRVEYEQYF. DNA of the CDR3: TGCGCCAGCAGCCAAGTCCGTGTTGAGTACGAGCAGTACTTC.

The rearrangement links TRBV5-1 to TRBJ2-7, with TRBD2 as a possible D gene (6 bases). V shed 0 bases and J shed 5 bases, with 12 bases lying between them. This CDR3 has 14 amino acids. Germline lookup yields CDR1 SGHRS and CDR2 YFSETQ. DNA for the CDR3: TGCGCCAGCAGCTTGGCGAGGGAGGTGAACGAGCAGTACTTC. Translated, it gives CASSLAREVNEQYF.

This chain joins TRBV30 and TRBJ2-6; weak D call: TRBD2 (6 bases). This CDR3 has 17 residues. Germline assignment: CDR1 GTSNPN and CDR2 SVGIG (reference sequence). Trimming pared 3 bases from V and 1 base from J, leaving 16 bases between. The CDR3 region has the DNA TGTGCCTGGAGGTGGGAGCGGGTCAGGTCTGGGGCCAACGTCCTGACTTTC. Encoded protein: CAWRWERVRSGANVLTF.

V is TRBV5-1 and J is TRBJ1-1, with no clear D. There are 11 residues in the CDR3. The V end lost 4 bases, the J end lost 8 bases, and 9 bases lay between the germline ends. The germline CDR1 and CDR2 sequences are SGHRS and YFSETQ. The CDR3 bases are TGCGCCAGCAGCAGAGGAGACGAAGCTTTCTTT. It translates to CASSRGDEAFF.

As DNA, the CDR3 is TGCGCCAGCAGCACCCGGGACAGGGACACCGGGGAGCTGTTTTTT. Translation: CASSTRDRDTGELFF. V and J are TRBV5-1 and TRBJ2-2; TRBD1 matches at 9 bases. With 4 bases clipped from V and 3 bases from J, the junction kept 4 bases outside the gene matches. The CDR3 length is 15 residues. Germline V gives CDR1 SGHRS, CDR2 YFSETQ.

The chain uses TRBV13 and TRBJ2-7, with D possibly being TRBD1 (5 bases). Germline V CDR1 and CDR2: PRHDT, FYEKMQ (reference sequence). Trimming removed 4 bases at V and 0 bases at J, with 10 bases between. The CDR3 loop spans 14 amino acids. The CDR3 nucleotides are TGTGCCAGCAGCTCTCAGACAGACTCCTACGAGCAGTACTTC. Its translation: CASSSQTDSYEQYF.

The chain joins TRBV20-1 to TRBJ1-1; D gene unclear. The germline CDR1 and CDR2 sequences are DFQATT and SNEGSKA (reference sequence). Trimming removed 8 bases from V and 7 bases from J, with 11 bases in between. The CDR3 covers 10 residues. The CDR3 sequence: CSRTRYEAFF. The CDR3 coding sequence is TGCAGTCGTACCCGGTATGAAGCTTTCTTT.

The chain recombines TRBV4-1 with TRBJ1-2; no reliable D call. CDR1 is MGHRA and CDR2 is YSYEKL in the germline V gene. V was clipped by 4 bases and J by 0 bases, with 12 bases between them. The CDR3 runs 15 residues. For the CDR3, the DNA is TGCGCCAGCAGCCCCACCTCGGGAGCTAACTATGGCTACACCTTC. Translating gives CASSPTSGANYGYTF.

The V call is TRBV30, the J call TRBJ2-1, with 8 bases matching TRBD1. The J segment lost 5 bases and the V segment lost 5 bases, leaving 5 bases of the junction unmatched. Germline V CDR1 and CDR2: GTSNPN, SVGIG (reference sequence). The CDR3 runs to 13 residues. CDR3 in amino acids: CAWGQGVDNEQFF. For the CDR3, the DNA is TGTGCCTGGGGACAGGGCGTCGACAATGAGCAGTTCTTC.

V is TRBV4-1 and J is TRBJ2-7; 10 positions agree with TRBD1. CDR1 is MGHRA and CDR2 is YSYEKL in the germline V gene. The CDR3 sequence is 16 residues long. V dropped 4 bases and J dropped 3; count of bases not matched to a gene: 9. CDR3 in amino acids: CASSRYTRTGGYEQYF. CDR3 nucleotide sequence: TGCGCCAGCAGCCGGTATACTAGGACAGGGGGCTACGAGCAGTACTTC.

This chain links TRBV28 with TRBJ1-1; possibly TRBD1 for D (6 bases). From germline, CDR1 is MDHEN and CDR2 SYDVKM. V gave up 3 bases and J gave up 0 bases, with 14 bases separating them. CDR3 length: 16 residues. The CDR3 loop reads CASSLTGTILNTEAFF. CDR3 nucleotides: TGTGCCAGCAGTTTGACCGGGACAATCCTGAACACTGAAGCTTTCTTT.

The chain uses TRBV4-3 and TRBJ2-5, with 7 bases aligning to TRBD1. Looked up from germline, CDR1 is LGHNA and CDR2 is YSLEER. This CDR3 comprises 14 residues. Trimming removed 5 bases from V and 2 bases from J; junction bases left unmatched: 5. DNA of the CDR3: TGCGCCAGCAGCTCCATGACAGGGCAAGAGACCCAGTACTTC. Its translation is CASSSMTGQETQYF.

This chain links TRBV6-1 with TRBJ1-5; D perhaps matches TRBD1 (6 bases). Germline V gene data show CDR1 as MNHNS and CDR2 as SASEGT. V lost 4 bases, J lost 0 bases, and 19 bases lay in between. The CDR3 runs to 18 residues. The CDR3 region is CASSAQRTADNSNQPQHF. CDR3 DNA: TGTGCCAGCAGTGCTCAGAGGACAGCGGATAATAGCAATCAGCCCCAGCATTTT.